Following are 26 T cell receptor beta chains from one sample sequenced in a study of T cell clones after liver transplantation. Assay: immunoSEQ multiplex PCR; the TCRdb copy retains only in-frame clones and omits some. Among about 20,000 clones listed, roughly 80% were seen once. The sequencing used CD8+ T cells from blood, collected more than 53 months after liver transplant. The origin of the receptors is a human patient who received a liver transplant. A share of the T cells may be of graft donor origin.

This clone is deemed medium-sized. V and J are TRBV28 and TRBJ1-1; D uncertain. The V and J ends lost 3 bases and 6 bases respectively, with 8 bases between them. This CDR3 has 12 residues. Germline values: CDR1 MDHEN, CDR2 SYDVKM. CDR3 sequence: CASSFAAAEAFF. The CDR3 DNA is TGTGCCAGCAGTTTTGCTGCGGCTGAAGCTTTCTTT.

V is TRBV10-2 and J is TRBJ1-5; D ambiguous. Per germline, CDR1 WSHSY and CDR2 SAAADI. The CDR3 is 12 residues long. The V and J ends lost 3 bases and 6 bases respectively, with 6 bases between them. This CDR3 reads CASSEGPQPQHF. The CDR3 coding sequence is TGCGCCAGCAGTGAAGGACCTCAGCCCCAGCATTTT.

The V gene is TRBV15, the J gene TRBJ2-7; 9 nucleotides agree with TRBD1. CDR1 LNHNV and CDR2 YYDKDF come from the germline V gene (reference sequence). With 3 bases clipped from V and 6 bases from J, the junction kept 6 bases outside the gene matches. The length of the CDR3 is 14 residues. CDR3 nucleotides: TGTGCCACCAGCAGGACAGGGGGGTTTGGCGAGCAGTACTTC. Translation: CATSRTGGFGEQYF.

This sequence joins TRBV11-2 and TRBJ2-7; 8 bases are shared with TRBD2. The J segment lost 3 bases and the V segment lost 1 base, leaving 5 bases of the junction unmatched. This CDR3 is built from 15 residues. The germline gives CDR1 SGHAT, CDR2 FQNNGV. For the CDR3, the DNA is TGTGCCAGCAGCTTAGCGGGGGGGAATATCTACGAGCAGTACTTC. It is translated as CASSLAGGNIYEQYF.

The chain joins TRBV7-2 to TRBJ2-1, with 10 bases fitting TRBD1. Germline values: CDR1 SGHTA, CDR2 FQGNSA. CDR3 length: 14 residues. V trimming: 5 bases; J trimming: 10 bases; junction bases outside the gene matches: 8. As DNA, the CDR3 is TGTGCCAGCAGCCCTGGGACAGGGGTCAGCGAGCAGTTCTTC. It translates to CASSPGTGVSEQFF. The full variable domain, its missing parts supplied by reference TRBV7-2 and TRBJ2-1, is GAGVSQSPSNKVTEKGKDVELRCDPISGHTALYWYRQSLGQGLEFLIYFQGNSAPDKSGLPSDRFSAERTGGSVSTLTIQRTQQEDSAVYLCASSPGTGVSEQFFGPGTRLTVL.

This clone was counted only a few times. V and J are TRBV28 and TRBJ1-5; D ambiguous. The V gene's germline CDR1 is MDHEN and CDR2 SYDVKM. V gave up 3 bases and J gave up 0 bases, with 12 bases separating them. There are 16 residues in the CDR3. DNA for the CDR3: TGTGCCAGCAGTTTCCGTTCTGGAATTAGCAATCAGCCCCAGCATTTT. As protein: CASSFRSGISNQPQHF.

V usage is TRBV6-4 and J usage is TRBJ1-1; 8 bases line up with TRBD1. J gave up 6 bases and V 0 bases, and 3 bases lay outside the gene matches. Germline lookup yields CDR1 MRHNA and CDR2 SNTAGT. This CDR3 spans 14 amino acids. CDR3 sequence reads: CASSDSDRGAEAFF. The CDR3 nucleotides are TGTGCCAGCAGTGACTCCGACAGGGGAGCTGAAGCTTTCTTT.

The chain is built from TRBV28 and TRBJ2-7; maybe TRBD2 (5 bases). The V end was cut by 2 bases, the J end by 2 bases, with 7 bases between. The CDR3 length is 13 residues. Germline loops: CDR1 MDHEN, CDR2 SYDVKM. CDR3 residues: CASSLRGPYEQYF. CDR3 nucleotide sequence: TGTGCCAGCAGTTTAAGAGGGCCCTACGAGCAGTACTTC. Supplemented by reference TRBV28 and TRBJ2-7, the full variable domain reads DVKVTQSSRYLVKRTGEKVFLECVQDMDHENMFWYRQDPGLGLRLIYFSYDVKMKEKGDIPEGYSVSREKKERFSLILESASTNQTSMYLCASSLRGPYEQYFGPGTRLTVT.

The rearrangement joins TRBV11-3 to TRBJ2-2, with D unclear. Looked up from germline, CDR1 is SGHNT and CDR2 is YENEEA. The CDR3 contains 15 residues. Trimming pared 4 bases from V and 1 base from J, leaving 10 bases between. CDR3 loop: CASSSYQVNTGELFF. The CDR3 region has the DNA TGTGCCAGCAGCTCTTACCAGGTGAACACCGGGGAGCTGTTTTTT.

The genes are TRBV11-2 and TRBJ2-2, with 9 bases identical to TRBD1. The CDR3 is 16 residues long. In germline, CDR1 is SGHAT, CDR2 FQNNGV. The trim removed 3 bases at V and 7 bases at J, leaving 9 bases unmatched. CDR3 nucleotides: TGTGCCAGCAGCTTTAACAGGGGGCATAGGATCGGGGAGCTGTTTTTT. Translated, it gives CASSFNRGHRIGELFF. The variable domain in full, with the rest retrieved from reference TRBV11-2 and TRBJ2-2, is EAGVAQSPRYKIIEKRQSVAFWCNPISGHATLYWYQQILGQGPKLLIQFQNNGVVDDSQLPKDRFSAERLKGVDSTLKIQPAKLEDSAVYLCASSFNRGHRIGELFFGEGSRLTVL.

CDR3 sequence: CASSLGRSSVLMGNQPQHF. CDR3 in DNA: TGTGCCAGCAGCTTAGGAAGGTCGTCGGTGCTCATGGGCAATCAGCCCCAGCATTTT. V and J are TRBV7-9 and TRBJ1-5, with no clear D. CDR3 length: 19 residues. V lost 1 base to trimming and J lost 2 bases, with 21 bases between them. CDR1 and CDR2 (germline): SEHNR, FQNEAQ (reference sequence).

This clone was observed once. The V call is TRBV15, the J call TRBJ2-3; D is unresolved. Germline CDR1 reads LNHNV; CDR2 reads YYDKDF (reference sequence). The CDR3 is made up of 14 amino acids. The V gene lost 0 bases and the J gene lost 2 bases, with 6 bases spanning the gap. The CDR3 here is CATSRDRVTDTQYF. The CDR3 nucleotides are TGTGCCACCAGCAGAGATCGGGTCACAGATACGCAGTATTTT.

This clone was picked up many times. This chain connects TRBV10-3 to TRBJ2-1, with 11 bases lining up with TRBD2. The germline gives CDR1 ENHRY, CDR2 SYGVKD. This CDR3 has 17 residues. Germline trimming cut 4 bases from V and 9 bases from J; bases unmatched to any gene: 14. CDR3 region: CAISGGLADPKGVEQFF. CDR3 coding DNA: TGTGCCATCAGTGGGGGACTAGCGGATCCAAAAGGGGTTGAGCAGTTCTTC.

This sequence joins TRBV6-1 and TRBJ2-3; D is ambiguous. CDR1 and CDR2 (germline): MNHNS, SASEGT. The CDR3 extends over 15 amino acids. V was cut by 3 bases and J by 1 base, with 11 bases left in between. DNA of the CDR3: TGTGCCAGCAGTGAGCTGGAGTATCGCACAGATACGCAGTATTTT. This translates into CASSELEYRTDTQYF.

The chain uses TRBV29-1 and TRBJ2-2; perhaps TRBD1 as D (5 bases). Germline assignment: CDR1 SQVTM and CDR2 ANQGSEA. The ends were cut back, 4 bases at V and 5 bases at J, with 8 bases in the middle. This CDR3 contains 12 residues. CDR3 sequence reads: CSVVQGTGELFF. In nucleotides, the CDR3 is TGCAGCGTTGTCCAGGGTACCGGGGAGCTGTTTTTT.

The chain is built from TRBV29-1 and TRBJ2-2; D is perhaps TRBD1 (6 bases). CDR1 SQVTM and CDR2 ANQGSEA come from the germline V gene. Trimming pared 2 bases from V and 1 base from J, leaving 8 bases between. The CDR3 contains 14 residues. CDR3 in amino acids: CSVEQGRNTGELFF. In nucleotides, the CDR3 is TGCAGCGTTGAACAGGGGAGGAACACCGGGGAGCTGTTTTTT.

This clone ranks as medium-sized. The chain links TRBV11-1 to TRBJ2-7, with 8 nucleotides matching TRBD2. The J segment lost 7 bases and the V segment lost 5 bases, leaving 10 bases of the junction unmatched. The CDR3 has 14 amino acids. CDR1 is SGHAT and CDR2 is FQDESV in the germline V gene (reference sequence). The CDR3, as DNA: TGTGCCAGCAGCCCCTCGGGAGGGCGTCGGGAGCAGTACTTC. This translates into CASSPSGGRREQYF.

This chain joins TRBV6-1 and TRBJ1-1, with TRBD1 identical over 7 bases. CDR3 size: 14 residues. V lost 6 bases, J lost 0 bases, and 4 bases stayed unmatched. Germline CDR1 MNHNS, CDR2 SASEGT. The CDR3 here is CASRDRELNTEAFF. The DNA for the CDR3 is TGTGCCAGCAGAGACAGGGAACTGAACACTGAAGCTTTCTTT.

The chain employs TRBV7-9 and TRBJ2-7; D unclear. This CDR3 is built from 12 residues. V was cut by 1 base and J by 4 bases, with 5 bases left in between. Per the germline V gene, CDR1 is SEHNR and CDR2 is FQNEAQ (reference sequence). The CDR3 coding sequence is TGTGCCAGCAGCTTAGTTCGGTACGAGCAGTACTTC. Its translation is CASSLVRYEQYF.

J is TRBJ2-2 and V is TRBV4-1, with TRBD1 as a possible D gene (6 bases). Between the trimmed V and J ends, which lost 3 bases and 3 bases, there was a span of 14 bases. Germline V gene sequence: CDR1 MGHRA, CDR2 YSYEKL. The CDR3 has 16 residues. The CDR3 coding sequence is TGCGCCAGCAGCCACCAGTCGGGACACTACACCGGGGAGCTGTTTTTT. Protein: CASSHQSGHYTGELFF.

The chain carries TRBV7-3 and TRBJ1-2; 9 bases are a match to TRBD1. The CDR3 is 17 amino acids. The V gene end was trimmed by 2 bases and the J gene end by 6 bases; junction bases not matched to a gene: 13. Germline CDR1 is SGHTA and CDR2 is FQGTGA. The DNA for the CDR3 is TGTGCCAGCAGCTTACTCGCTGGCTCCCGGGACAGGGATGGCTACACCTTC. Amino acids: CASSLLAGSRDRDGYTF.

V usage is TRBV2 and J usage is TRBJ2-7; 11 nucleotides match TRBD1. CDR1 is SNHLY and CDR2 is FYNNEI in the germline V gene. The CDR3 consists of 16 residues. The trim removed 5 bases at V and 6 bases at J, leaving 12 bases unmatched. CDR3 in DNA: TGTGCCAGCAGTCTGACCCTCGGGACAGGGGGGATCGAGCAGTACTTC. Protein product: CASSLTLGTGGIEQYF. Combining the CDR3 with reference TRBV2 and TRBJ2-7 gives the whole variable domain EPEVTQTPSHQVTQMGQEVILRCVPISNHLYFYWYRQILGQKVEFLVSFYNNEISEKSEIFDDQFSVERPDGSNFTLKIRSTKLEDSAMYFCASSLTLGTGGIEQYFGPGTRLTVT.

This clone was seen just once. This chain uses TRBV7-6 with TRBJ1-1; D is uncertain. This CDR3 is 12 amino acids long. V lost 1 base to trimming and J lost 8 bases, with 8 bases between them. Germline V gene lookup returns CDR1 SGHVS and CDR2 FNYEAQ. The CDR3 spells CASSLVMNEAFF. The DNA for the CDR3 is TGTGCCAGCAGCTTAGTGATGAACGAAGCTTTCTTT.

The chain carries TRBV28 and TRBJ2-3; TRBD1 is a possible D gene (5 bases). Trimming removed 4 bases from V and 0 bases from J, with 23 bases in between. CDR1 MDHEN and CDR2 SYDVKM come from the germline V gene. The CDR3 spans 19 residues. CDR3 sequence: CASSSAHLTVAPSTDTQYF. The CDR3 DNA follows: TGTGCCAGCAGTTCCGCTCACTTGACAGTAGCCCCTAGCACAGATACGCAGTATTTT.

The sample holds a few counts of this clone. The chain employs TRBV25-1 and TRBJ2-2, with 11 bases aligning to TRBD2. V shed 1 base and J 5 bases; nucleotides not matched to a gene: 3. Looked up from germline, CDR1 is MGHDK and CDR2 is SYGVNS. The CDR3 is 16 amino acids. CDR3 region: CASSESSGGRTGELFF. The CDR3 DNA reads TGTGCCAGCAGTGAATCTAGCGGGGGGAGGACCGGGGAGCTGTTTTTT.

This chain links TRBV11-2 with TRBJ1-6; TRBD1 might be the D (5 bases). From germline, CDR1 is SGHAT and CDR2 FQNNGV. V was cut by 7 bases and J by 9 bases, with 16 bases left in between. This CDR3 has 14 amino acids. The CDR3: CASTWGGESSPLHF. The CDR3 DNA reads as TGTGCCAGCACCTGGGGAGGGGAGAGTTCACCCCTCCACTTT.